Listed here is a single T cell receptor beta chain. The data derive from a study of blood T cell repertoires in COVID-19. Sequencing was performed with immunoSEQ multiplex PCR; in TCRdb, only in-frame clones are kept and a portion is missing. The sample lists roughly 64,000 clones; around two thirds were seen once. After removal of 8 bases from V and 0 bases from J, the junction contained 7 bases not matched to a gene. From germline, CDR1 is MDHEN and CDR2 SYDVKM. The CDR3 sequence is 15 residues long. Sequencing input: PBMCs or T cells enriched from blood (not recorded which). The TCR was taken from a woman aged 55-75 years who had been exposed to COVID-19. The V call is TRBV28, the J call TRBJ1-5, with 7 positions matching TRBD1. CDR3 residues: CASRRDSLSNQPQHF. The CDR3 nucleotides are TGTGCCAGCCGCCGGGACAGCCTTAGCAATCAGCCCCAGCATTTT.